The 10 T cell receptor beta chains below were found in one sample sequenced in a study of human T cells and chemical hapten exposure (dated by TCRdb to the early 2020s). Unfractionated whole blood was collected in Tempus Blood RNA tubes, and total RNA was extracted from that blood. Libraries were prepared through 5' RACE. The instrument given in TCRdb is Illumina MiSeq. In-frame beta chains were kept once TCRdb had trimmed the public reads at Q25 with fastp and called clones with MiXCR. Rows with a matching CDR3 protein are joined into one entry that keeps the most common DNA and genes. This sample holds some 150,000 distinct CDR3 sequences; around 4% were observed only once. The ten largest clones add up to approximately 1.3% of the sample. These TCRs come from a female donor in good health.

The chain links TRBV11-2 to TRBJ2-5, with 7 positions matching TRBD1. The CDR3 is 16 amino acids. The J segment lost 2 bases and the V segment lost 4 bases, leaving 10 bases of the junction unmatched. The germline gives CDR1 SGHAT, CDR2 FQNNGV. The CDR3 sequence is CASSSTTGSRQETQYF. CDR3 nucleotide sequence: TGTGCCAGCAGCTCAACGACAGGGTCTCGTCAAGAGACCCAGTACTTC.

This clonotype occurred many times. This rearrangement joins TRBV7-8 to TRBJ2-3, with unresolved D. V lost 3 bases and J lost 6, with 10 bases in between. Germline V gives CDR1 SGHVS, CDR2 FQNEAQ. The CDR3 loop spans 13 amino acids. The CDR3 DNA is TGTGCCAGCAGCTTTGCGTCGGTGGATACGCAGTATTTT. It codes for CASSFASVDTQYF.

This clonotype has a count of ten or more. The chain is built from TRBV3-1 and TRBJ2-1, with D tentatively TRBD2 (6 bases). The germline V and J ends were trimmed by 0 bases and 4 bases, with 16 bases remaining between them. The CDR3 spans 17 residues. Germline-derived CDR1 and CDR2 are LGHDT and YNNKEL (reference sequence). The CDR3 sequence is CASSQDERGALYNEQFF. The CDR3 nucleotides read TGTGCCAGCAGCCAAGATGAACGCGGGGCCCTATACAATGAGCAGTTCTTC.

This clonotype showed up many times. The chain recombines TRBV19 with TRBJ2-2; 8 bases fit TRBD1. Per germline, CDR1 LNHDA and CDR2 SQIVND (reference sequence). The junction had 6 bases not matched to a gene; V was cut back by 5 bases and J by 4 bases. This CDR3 has 15 amino acids. The CDR3 here is CASSVDRVITGELFF. The DNA for the CDR3 is TGTGCCAGTAGTGTGGACAGGGTCATCACCGGGGAGCTGTTTTTT.

This clonotype was counted between two and nine times. The rearrangement joins TRBV5-1 to TRBJ1-2; a weak D match, TRBD1 (5 bases). This CDR3 region has 15 residues. With 3 bases removed from V and 0 bases from J, the gap between germline ends came to 12 bases. Per the germline V gene, CDR1 is SGHRS and CDR2 is YFSETQ. The CDR3 sequence is CASSWDSGANYGYTF. As DNA, the CDR3 is TGCGCCAGCAGCTGGGACTCAGGAGCTAACTATGGCTACACCTTC.

This clonotype was seen repeatedly, ten times or more. The chain employs TRBV30 and TRBJ1-2; D possibly corresponds to TRBD1 (6 bases). CDR1 and CDR2 (germline): GTSNPN, SVGIG (reference sequence). The CDR3 is made up of 13 amino acids. V was cut by 3 bases and J by 5 bases, with 13 bases left in between. The CDR3 DNA follows: TGTGCCTGGAGATACAGGACAGTTTATGGCTACACCTTC. It yields the protein CAWRYRTVYGYTF. Full variable domain (outside the CDR3, taken from reference TRBV30 and TRBJ1-2): SQTIHQWPATLVQPVGSPLSLECTVEGTSNPNLYWYRQAAGRGLQLLFYSVGIGQISSEVPQNLSASRPQDRQFILSSKKLLLSDSGFYLCAWRYRTVYGYTFGSGTRLTVV.

This clonotype was counted a few times. The chain couples TRBV18 to TRBJ1-1, with D hard to call. Germline loops: CDR1 KGHSH, CDR2 LQKENI. The CDR3 totals 15 residues. Between the trimmed V and J ends, which lost 0 bases and 2 bases, there was a span of 10 bases. Written as DNA, the CDR3 is TGTGCCAGCTCACCACCTTCTACCTCAAACACTGAAGCTTTCTTT. Translation: CASSPPSTSNTEAFF.

This clonotype was picked up many times. The chain employs TRBV6-2 or TRBV6-3 and TRBJ1-6; no clear D. Between the trimmed V and J ends, which lost 4 bases and 4 bases, there was a span of 14 bases. CDR1 and CDR2 from the germline V gene are MNHEY and SVGEGT. This CDR3 contains 16 residues. CDR3 region: CASSSALTEYNSPLHF. The CDR3 nucleotides read TGTGCCAGCAGTTCCGCGTTGACGGAGTATAATTCACCCCTCCACTTT.

V and J are TRBV7-9 and TRBJ2-1; D might be TRBD1 (5 bases). CDR1 is SEHNR and CDR2 is FQNEAQ in the germline V gene (reference sequence). The CDR3 has 15 residues. Trimming took off 4 bases at V and 4 bases at J, with 14 bases between the two ends. The CDR3 reads CASSSSGASYNEQFF. Written as DNA, the CDR3 is TGTGCCAGCAGCTCCTCTGGGGCCTCTTACAATGAGCAGTTCTTC.

There are a few counts of this clonotype. The chain employs TRBV7-2 and TRBJ1-2; maybe TRBD1 (5 bases). CDR1 is SGHTA and CDR2 is FQGNSA in the germline V gene. Trimming removed 0 bases from V and 7 bases from J, with 12 bases in between. CDR3 size: 14 residues. CDR3: CASSLAQAVRGYTF. CDR3 bases: TGTGCCAGCAGCTTAGCACAGGCGGTACGTGGCTACACCTTC.